One sample yielded the 9 T cell receptor beta chains listed below, sequenced in a study of T cell clonality in common variable immunodeficiency. Libraries were prepared by immunoSEQ multiplex PCR; TCRdb keeps only in-frame clonotypes and omits some of them. The profile covers over 40,000 clones, none occurring a single time. Sequences were obtained from peripheral blood mononuclear cells. These receptor sequences come from a person between 18 and 75 years old in good health.

This clone has ten or more counts. The read gets to within 3 residues of the CDR3 end, and the germline J gene fills in the rest. The rearrangement links TRBV19 to TRBJ1-2; 7 bases line up with TRBD1. Losses at the gene ends were 4 bases for V and 7 bases for J; bases not matched to a gene: 6. Germline V gives CDR1 LNHDA, CDR2 SQIVND (reference sequence). The CDR3 has 13 residues. The CDR3 DNA, read in part, is TGTGCCAGTAGTACCGACAGGGCTATTGGC. It specifies CASSTDRAIG. The whole CDR3 sequence is CASSTDRAIGYTF.

This clone has at least ten counts. With the read ending 3 residues before the CDR3 end, the germline J gene is used to fill in that end. The genes are TRBV6-4 and TRBJ2-1; 12 bases are a match to TRBD2. Germline CDR1 reads MRHNA; CDR2 reads SNTAGT. J was trimmed by 7 bases and V by 3 bases; bases with no gene match: 4. The length of the CDR3 is 15 residues. Here the CDR3 reads CASSEASGGANEQFF. The covered CDR3 bases are TGTGCCAGCAGTGAGGCTAGCGGGGGGGCGAATGAG.

At least ten counts were recorded for this clone. The missing CDR3 end, 3 residues past where the read stops, is filled in from the germline J gene. The chain recombines TRBV5-1 with TRBJ2-3, with TRBD2 matching over 13 bases. Germline lookup yields CDR1 SGHRS and CDR2 YFSETQ. The CDR3 has 17 residues. The V gene end was trimmed by 3 bases and the J gene end by 0 bases; junction bases not matched to a gene: 4. The sequenced part of the CDR3 DNA is TGCGCCAGCAGCTGGACTAGCGGGGGCTCTAGCACAGATACG. Its protein is CASSWTSGGSSTDT. The CDR3 as a whole reads CASSWTSGGSSTDTQYF.

This clone was found many times. The observed sequence ends 3 residues before the CDR3 terminus, with the missing tail filled in from the germline J gene. V and J are TRBV19 and TRBJ2-1, with 14 positions matching TRBD2. Trimming cost V 3 bases and J 4 bases; bases outside gene matches: 2. Per the germline V gene, CDR1 is LNHDA and CDR2 is SQIVND (reference sequence). The CDR3 has 16 amino acids. The chain's CDR3 is CASSMGLAGAYNEQFF. Incomplete CDR3 DNA: TGTGCCAGTAGTATGGGACTAGCGGGGGCGTACAATGAG.

In its sample, this clone was seen many times. With the read ending 3 residues before the CDR3 end, the germline J gene is used to fill in that end. The chain combines TRBV10-3 with TRBJ1-2; possible D gene TRBD1, 5 bases. In germline, CDR1 is ENHRY, CDR2 SYGVKD. Trimming stripped 8 bases from V and 0 bases from J, with 16 bases between. The CDR3 extends over 15 amino acids. The CDR3 spells CAIGGLRGTNYGYTF. CDR3 bases read: TGTGCCATCGGGGGACTTCGGGGGACTAACTATGGC.

The table lists this clone with many counts. The CDR3 is cut off 3 residues early in the read; its end comes from the germline J gene. The chain combines TRBV19 with TRBJ1-5, with a weak D call TRBD1 (5 bases). CDR1 LNHDA and CDR2 SQIVND come from the germline V gene (reference sequence). The V end was cut by 7 bases, the J end by 2 bases, with 12 bases between. The CDR3 has 14 amino acids. The CDR3 loop reads CASTPGGGNQPQHF. The CDR3 bases that were read are TGTGCCAGTACTCCGGGGGGGGGCAATCAGCCC.

As to this clone: Read sequence stops 3 residues before the CDR3 end, and the germline J gene provides the missing end. The chain recombines TRBV11-2 with TRBJ1-1, with 11 bases aligning to TRBD1. Germline V gene lookup returns CDR1 SGHAT and CDR2 FQNNGV. J gave up 4 bases and V 4 bases, and 2 bases lay outside the gene matches. The CDR3 extends over 14 amino acids. CDR3 bases read: TGTGCCAGCAGCTCAGGACAGGGGGCCACTGAA. Amino acids: CASSSGQGATE. The CDR3 reads in full as CASSSGQGATEAFF.

This clone was observed at least ten times. Read data end 3 residues before the CDR3 end; the end is taken from the germline J gene. V and J are TRBV29-1 and TRBJ2-2; TRBD2 aligns across 9 bases. Germline CDR1 reads SQVTM; CDR2 reads ANQGSEA. The CDR3 length is 16 residues. Trimming removed 7 bases from V and 6 bases from J; junction bases left unmatched: 15. The part of the CDR3 DNA that was read is TGCAGCGCTGGGAGCGGGGGGCCCCTGGGAGCCGGGGAG. Its protein product is CSAGSGGPLGAGE. In full, the CDR3 reads CSAGSGGPLGAGELFF.

The sample holds many counts of this clone. The CDR3 end is not reached by the read, which stops 3 residues before it; the germline J gene fills it in. The chain has TRBV7-7 and TRBJ2-3, with unresolved D. Germline-derived CDR1 and CDR2 are SSHAT and FNYEAQ (reference sequence). V was trimmed by 1 base and J by 3 bases, leaving 8 bases between them. This CDR3 region has 14 residues. CDR3 amino acids: CASSLGQRTDTQYF. Partial CDR3 DNA: TGTGCCAGCAGCTTAGGGCAGAGAACAGATACG.